This T cell receptor (beta chain) is drawn from a study of blood T cell repertoires in COVID-19. Study-wide context: The samples span acute and convalescent COVID-19 from the United States, Italy and Spain. Sample material is recorded as cDNA or gDNA derived from T cells, B-cell-depleted T cells, or PBMCs.

V lost 2 bases, J lost 2 bases, and 12 bases lay in between. Germline V gene lookup returns CDR1 KGHDR and CDR2 SFDVKD. This CDR3 is 16 amino acids long. Per the original methods: The assay estimated nucleated cells by amplifying reference gene primers. Method: immunoSEQ multiplex PCR; TCRdb's copy keeps in-frame clones and lacks some. The DNA gave D and trimming, while V, J and clone size come from that table. The sample comprises roughly 120,000 clones, 85% to 90% of which are singletons, and 6% to 9.5% rests with the top ten. The sequenced sample was peripheral blood. This rearrangement joins TRBV24-1 to TRBJ2-1; weak D call: TRBD2 (5 bases). The clonotype was recovered from a man between 65 and 85 years old who had recovered from COVID-19. The CDR3 spells CATSDSSPSAYNEQFF. The CDR3 nucleotides read TGTGCCACCAGTGATTCTAGCCCTTCTGCCTACAATGAGCAGTTCTTC.